One and the same sample provided the 5 T cell receptor beta chains below, sequenced in a study of blood T cell repertoires in COVID-19 (dated by TCRdb to 2020 to 2021). The library was produced with the immunoSEQ multiplex PCR assay. Imported from immuneACCESS, the table was reduced by TCRdb to in-frame sequences with V and J called. These copies leave out some clones; in studies compared against another copy, an unresolved V gene accounts for under half, and the cause of the remainder is not known. This sample gives 200,000 to 250,000 clones in total; approximately 80% of them show up just once. Around 8.9% of the sample is in the top ten clones. Sequencing used PBMCs or T cells enriched from blood (not recorded which). The receptors originated from a woman between 50 and 59 years old with acute COVID-19.

V gene TRBV7-9 combines with J gene TRBJ2-7; 7 bases are shared with TRBD2. The junction had 11 bases not matched to a gene; V was cut back by 5 bases and J by 4 bases. The CDR3 loop spans 15 amino acids. Germline V gene lookup returns CDR1 SEHNR and CDR2 FQNEAQ (reference sequence). The CDR3 protein is CASSISGLPTYEQYF. The CDR3 DNA reads TGTGCCAGCAGCATTTCGGGACTACCAACGTACGAGCAGTACTTC.

V is TRBV10-3 and J is TRBJ1-6; D possibly corresponds to TRBD1 (5 bases). The germline gives CDR1 ENHRY, CDR2 SYGVKD. V was cut by 7 bases and J by 6 bases, with 10 bases left in between. The CDR3 extends over 13 amino acids. CDR3 sequence (DNA): TGTGCCATCAAAGACAGCACTAATTCACCCCTCCACTTT. Protein sequence: CAIKDSTNSPLHF.

The rearrangement links TRBV28 to TRBJ2-7, with D perhaps TRBD2 (6 bases). Germline V gene data show CDR1 as MDHEN and CDR2 as SYDVKM. V lost 1 base and J lost 1, with 11 bases in between. The CDR3 covers 15 residues. The CDR3 reads CASSLYGGSSYEQYF. The CDR3 coding sequence is TGTGCCAGCAGTTTATACGGGGGATCTTCCTACGAGCAGTACTTC. The full variable domain, in which reference TRBV28 and TRBJ2-7 provide the parts outside the CDR3, is DVKVTQSSRYLVKRTGEKVFLECVQDMDHENMFWYRQDPGLGLRLIYFSYDVKMKEKGDIPEGYSVSREKKERFSLILESASTNQTSMYLCASSLYGGSSYEQYFGPGTRLTVT.

The rearrangement links TRBV6-6 to TRBJ2-1; possible D gene TRBD2, 6 bases. Trimming pared 6 bases from V and 9 bases from J, leaving 15 bases between. The CDR3 is made up of 13 amino acids. Germline CDR1 is MNHNY and CDR2 is SVGAGI (reference sequence). The CDR3 here is CASRRGEVGEQFF. DNA for the CDR3: TGTGCCAGCAGACGAGGGGAGGTAGGTGAGCAGTTCTTC.

This sequence joins TRBV28 and TRBJ1-1; weak D call: TRBD1 (5 bases). The germline CDR1 and CDR2 sequences are MDHEN and SYDVKM. V was shortened by 5 bases and J by 1 base, with 8 bases between the two germline ends. This CDR3 contains 13 residues. The CDR3 sequence: CASSSDRNTEAFF. The CDR3 nucleotides are TGTGCCAGCAGTAGCGACAGGAACACTGAAGCTTTCTTT.